The present entry profiles one TCR beta chain with its context. The entry originates in a study of T cell changes during pregnancy in multiple sclerosis. The repertoire was sequenced with immunoSEQ multiplex PCR; TCRdb's copy has only in-frame clones and lacks some. The sample includes 30,000 to 45,000 clones, 92% of them seen just once. Trimming took 0 bases from V and 6 from J; bases not matched to a gene: 13. The V gene's germline CDR1 is SGHDN and CDR2 FVKESK. CDR3 length equals 17 residues. The V call is TRBV14, the J call TRBJ2-7; 8 bases are a match to TRBD2. The material sequenced was CD8+ T cells from peripheral blood mononuclear cells, taken in the first trimester of pregnancy. The clonotype originates from a female donor with multiple sclerosis, enrolled in a pregnancy study. DNA for the CDR3: TGTGCCAGCAGCCAAGAATCGGCCGGGGGGGAGTTTTTCGAGCAGTACTTC. Translating gives CASSQESAGGEFFEQYF.